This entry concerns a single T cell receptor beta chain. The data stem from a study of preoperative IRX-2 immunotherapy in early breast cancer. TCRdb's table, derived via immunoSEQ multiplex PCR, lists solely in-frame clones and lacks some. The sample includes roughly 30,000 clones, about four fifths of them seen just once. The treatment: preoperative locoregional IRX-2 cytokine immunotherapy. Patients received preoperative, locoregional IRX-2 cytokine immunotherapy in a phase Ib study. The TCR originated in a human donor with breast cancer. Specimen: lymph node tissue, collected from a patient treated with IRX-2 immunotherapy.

CDR3 sequence: CATSRGTGRAETQYF. The CDR3 DNA sequence: TGTGCCACCAGCAGGGGGACAGGGAGAGCAGAGACCCAGTACTTC. This chain uses TRBV15 with TRBJ2-5; TRBD1 aligns across 9 bases. With 3 bases clipped from V and 4 bases from J, the junction kept 6 bases outside the gene matches. CDR1 is LNHNV and CDR2 is YYDKDF in the germline V gene (reference sequence). The CDR3 totals 15 residues.